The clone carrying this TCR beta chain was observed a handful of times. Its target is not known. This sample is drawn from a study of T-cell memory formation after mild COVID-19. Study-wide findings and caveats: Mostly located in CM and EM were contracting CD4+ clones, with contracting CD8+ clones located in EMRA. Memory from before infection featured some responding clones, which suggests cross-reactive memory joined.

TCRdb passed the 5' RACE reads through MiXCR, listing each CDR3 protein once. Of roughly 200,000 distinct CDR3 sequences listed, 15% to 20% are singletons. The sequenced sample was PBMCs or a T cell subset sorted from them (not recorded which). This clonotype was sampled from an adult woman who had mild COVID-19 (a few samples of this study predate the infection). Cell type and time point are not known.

CDR3 in amino acids: CASSPPGFIGTEAFF. The CDR3 nucleotides are TGTGCCAGCAGTCCTCCGGGGTTCATAGGGACTGAAGCTTTCTTT. The rearrangement links TRBV3-1 to TRBJ1-1; D is undetermined. The CDR3 runs 15 residues. Germline CDR1 is LGHDT and CDR2 is YNNKEL (reference sequence). V lost 6 bases to trimming and J lost 5 bases, with 19 bases between them.